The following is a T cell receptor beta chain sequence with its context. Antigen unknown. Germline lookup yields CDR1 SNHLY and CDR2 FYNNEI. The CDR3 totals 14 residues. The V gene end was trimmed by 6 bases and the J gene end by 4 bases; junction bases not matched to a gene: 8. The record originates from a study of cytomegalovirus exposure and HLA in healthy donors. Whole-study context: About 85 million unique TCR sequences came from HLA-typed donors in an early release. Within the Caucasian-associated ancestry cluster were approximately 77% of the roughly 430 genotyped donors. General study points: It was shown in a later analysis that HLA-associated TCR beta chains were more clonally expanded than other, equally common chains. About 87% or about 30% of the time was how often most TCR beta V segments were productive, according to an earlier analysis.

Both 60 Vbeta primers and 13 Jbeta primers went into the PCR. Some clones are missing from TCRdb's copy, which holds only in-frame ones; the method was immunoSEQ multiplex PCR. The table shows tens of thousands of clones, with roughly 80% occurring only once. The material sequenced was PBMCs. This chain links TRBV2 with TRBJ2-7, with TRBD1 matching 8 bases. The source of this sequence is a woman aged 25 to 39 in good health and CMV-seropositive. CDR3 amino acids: CASRDRGTFYEQYF. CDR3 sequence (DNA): TGTGCCAGCAGAGACAGGGGTACCTTTTACGAGCAGTACTTC.